The 26 T cell receptor beta chains in this list originate from one sample, sequenced in a study of CD8 T cells in ankylosing spondylitis. Findings of the study overall: Characteristic, it appeared, of ankylosing spondylitis blood was a TCR beta motif of seven or eight highly homologous variants.

TCRdb redid the calling of the 5' RACE reads with MiXCR, one entry per CDR3 protein. This sample carries roughly 450,000 distinct CDR3 sequences, about 25% of them seen once, and the ten largest clones take over 0.8%. No antigen has been identified for these receptors. Sequencing used blood, either unsorted or a sorted T cell fraction (not recorded which). These receptor sequences come from a male donor with ankylosing spondylitis.

This chain links TRBV29-1 with TRBJ2-1; the D is unclear. The CDR3 is made up of 13 amino acids. V lost 7 bases and J lost 0, with 10 bases in between. Germline assignment: CDR1 SQVTM and CDR2 ANQGSEA. The CDR3 sequence: CSGVGSSYNEQFF. In DNA form, the CDR3 reads TGCAGCGGAGTCGGAAGCTCCTACAATGAGCAGTTCTTC.

In this sample, this clonotype turned up a few times. The J gene is TRBJ2-1, the V gene TRBV7-2; 8 positions agree with TRBD2. The CDR3 is 17 residues long. The germline gives CDR1 SGHTA, CDR2 FQGNSA. V gave up 1 base and J gave up 2 bases; unmatched junction bases: 7. CDR3 in DNA: TGTGCCAGCAGCTTAGTCGGTAGCGGGAACCCCTACAATGAGCAGTTCTTC. Translated, it gives CASSLVGSGNPYNEQFF.

This clonotype was seen a handful of times. The chain recombines TRBV3-1 with TRBJ2-2, with a weak D call TRBD2 (7 bases). Germline V gene sequence: CDR1 LGHDT, CDR2 YNNKEL (reference sequence). This CDR3 is built from 15 residues. The germline V and J ends were trimmed by 4 bases and 5 bases, with 14 bases remaining between them. The CDR3 DNA sequence: TGTGCCAGCAGCCCCATCAGGGGAGGGACCGGGGAGCTGTTTTTT. Its protein product is CASSPIRGGTGELFF.

The chain employs TRBV20-1 and TRBJ1-1; the D gene is possibly TRBD1 (6 bases). Germline lookup yields CDR1 DFQATT and CDR2 SNEGSKA (reference sequence). V lost 5 bases and J 3 bases, leaving 16 bases between the germline ends. This CDR3 has 14 residues. The CDR3 here is CSARDRSGHTEAFF. For the CDR3, the DNA is TGCAGTGCTCGCGACAGGAGTGGTCACACTGAAGCTTTCTTT.

This clonotype was observed a handful of times. The J gene is TRBJ2-4, the V gene TRBV3-1; D assignment may be TRBD1 or TRBD2 (5 bases each). The germline CDR1 and CDR2 sequences are LGHDT and YNNKEL (reference sequence). There are 14 residues in the CDR3. V gave up 0 bases and J gave up 6 bases, with 9 bases separating them. The CDR3 sequence: CASSQDEGINIQYF. Here the CDR3 DNA reads TGTGCCAGCAGCCAAGACGAGGGGATAAACATTCAGTACTTC.

Only a few counts were recorded for this clonotype. The gene calls are TRBV25-1 and TRBJ1-4; 10 nucleotides align to TRBD1. V lost 4 bases and J lost 6; bases outside the gene matches: 5. Germline-derived CDR1 and CDR2 are MGHDK and SYGVNS. CDR3 length: 15 residues. The CDR3, as DNA: TGTGCCAGCAGTGGGATGGACAGGGGGGATGAAAAACTGTTTTTT. As protein: CASSGMDRGDEKLFF. The full variable domain, rest sourced from reference TRBV25-1 and TRBJ1-4, is EADIYQTPRYLVIGTGKKITLECSQTMGHDKMYWYQQDPGMELHLIHYSYGVNSTEKGDLSSESTVSRIRTEHFPLTLESARPSHTSQYLCASSGMDRGDEKLFFGSGTQLSVL.

This clonotype showed up just a few times. The chain joins TRBV12-3 or TRBV12-4 to TRBJ2-1; D is uncertain. Trimming pared 8 bases from V and 4 bases from J, leaving 3 bases between. CDR3 length: 10 amino acids. The DNA of the CDR3 is TGTGCCAGCCAGTACAATGAGCAGTTCTTC. This codes for CASQYNEQFF.

This clonotype has just a few counts. The chain couples TRBV11-2 to TRBJ2-7; 8 positions match TRBD2. V dropped 6 bases and J dropped 2; count of bases not matched to a gene: 6. Germline lookup yields CDR1 SGHAT and CDR2 FQNNGV. The CDR3 extends over 14 amino acids. The CDR3 DNA sequence: TGTGCCAGCAGAGGTCCGGGACTAGCCTACGAGCAGTACTTC. As protein: CASRGPGLAYEQYF.

This clonotype was recorded a few times. V is TRBV20-1 and J is TRBJ2-3; D is uncertain. CDR3 length: 15 residues. V was cut by 0 bases and J by 0 bases, with 10 bases left in between. Germline loops: CDR1 DFQATT, CDR2 SNEGSKA (reference sequence). The CDR3 coding sequence is TGCAGTGCTAGAGATGGAAGCCGCAGCACAGATACGCAGTATTTT. Its protein product is CSARDGSRSTDTQYF.

The J gene is TRBJ2-2, the V gene TRBV5-1; 8 bases fit TRBD2. The CDR3 covers 16 residues. Germline CDR1 and CDR2: SGHRS and YFSETQ. With 5 bases clipped from V and 5 bases from J, the junction kept 11 bases outside the gene matches. For the CDR3, the DNA is TGCGCCAGCAGTCCTACTAGCGGAGAGAGAACCGGGGAGCTGTTTTTT. This gives the protein CASSPTSGERTGELFF.

This clonotype was recorded a few times. This sequence joins TRBV7-2 and TRBJ2-3; D gene unclear. The V end was cut by 5 bases, the J end by 2 bases, with 14 bases between. This CDR3 region has 15 residues. The germline V gene encodes CDR1 SGHTA and CDR2 FQGNSA. The CDR3 sequence: CASSLISQSTDTQYF. CDR3 bases: TGTGCCAGCAGCCTTATTAGCCAGTCCACAGATACGCAGTATTTT. Variable domain in full (rest from reference TRBV7-2 and TRBJ2-3): GAGVSQSPSNKVTEKGKDVELRCDPISGHTALYWYRQSLGQGLEFLIYFQGNSAPDKSGLPSDRFSAERTGGSVSTLTIQRTQQEDSAVYLCASSLISQSTDTQYFGPGTRLTVL.

This clonotype was observed a few times. The chain carries TRBV6-1 and TRBJ2-7; 12 positions agree with TRBD2. Germline V gives CDR1 MNHNS, CDR2 SASEGT. J was trimmed by 2 bases and V by 6 bases; bases with no gene match: 5. There are 15 residues in the CDR3. In nucleotides, the CDR3 is TGTGCCAGCAGGCCATCTAGCGGGAGGGCCTACGAGCAGTACTTC. Its protein is CASRPSSGRAYEQYF.

This clonotype was seen a few times. This chain uses TRBV24-1 with TRBJ2-1; 7 nucleotides align to TRBD1. J was trimmed by 10 bases and V by 5 bases; bases with no gene match: 16. Germline CDR1 and CDR2: KGHDR and SFDVKD. The CDR3 runs 16 residues. The CDR3 is CATSVQQGSKMGEQFF. CDR3 in DNA: TGTGCCACCAGTGTCCAACAGGGGTCGAAAATGGGGGAGCAGTTCTTC.

This rearrangement joins TRBV15 to TRBJ2-5; perhaps TRBD2 as D (5 bases). Germline assignment: CDR1 LNHNV and CDR2 YYDKDF (reference sequence). V lost 1 base, J lost 4 bases, and 10 bases lay in between. The CDR3 sequence is 14 residues long. The DNA for the CDR3 is TGTGCCACCAGCAGAGGTCTTGCGGGAGAGACCCAGTACTTC. The encoded protein is CATSRGLAGETQYF. The whole variable domain, filled in from reference TRBV15 and TRBJ2-5, reads DAMVIQNPRYQVTQFGKPVTLSCSQTLNHNVMYWYQQKSSQAPKLLFHYYDKDFNNEADTPDNFQSRRPNTSFCFLDIRSPGLGDTAMYLCATSRGLAGETQYFGPGTRLLVL.

The gene calls are TRBV7-2 and TRBJ1-1, with TRBD1 matching over 7 bases. The CDR3 contains 15 residues. V dropped 0 bases and J dropped 4; count of bases not matched to a gene: 5. CDR1 and CDR2 (germline): SGHTA, FQGNSA. The CDR3 is CASSLAGTVGTEAFF. DNA of the CDR3: TGTGCCAGCAGCTTAGCTGGGACAGTCGGCACTGAAGCTTTCTTT.

This clonotype was detected only a few times. This chain links TRBV28 with TRBJ1-5, with D possibly matching TRBD1 (5 bases). CDR1 is MDHEN, CDR2 SYDVKM, per germline. The CDR3 covers 17 residues. V gave up 3 bases and J gave up 0 bases, with 15 bases separating them. CDR3 sequence (DNA): TGTGCCAGCAGTTTTCTTCAGGGACCCCATAGCAATCAGCCCCAGCATTTT. This translates into CASSFLQGPHSNQPQHF.

The rearrangement links TRBV2 to TRBJ2-1; 7 bases match TRBD2. The CDR3 spans 15 residues. Trimming cost V 5 bases and J 4 bases; bases outside gene matches: 8. The V gene's germline CDR1 is SNHLY and CDR2 FYNNEI. The CDR3: CASSRSSGHYNEQFF. The CDR3 coding sequence is TGTGCCAGCAGTCGCTCTAGCGGACATTACAATGAGCAGTTCTTC.

This clonotype appeared a few times. This chain connects TRBV6-4 to TRBJ2-1, with TRBD2 identical over 9 bases. The germline V gene encodes CDR1 MRHNA and CDR2 SNTAGT. The CDR3 has 15 amino acids. V shed 9 bases, J shed 0 bases, and the junction held 6 bases outside the gene matches. CDR3 residues: CARTSGQSSYNEQFF. The DNA of the CDR3 is TGTGCCAGGACTAGCGGCCAGAGCTCCTACAATGAGCAGTTCTTC.

J is TRBJ2-5 and V is TRBV10-1; D ambiguous. This CDR3 region has 15 residues. The germline gives CDR1 WNHNN, CDR2 SYGVQD (reference sequence). Deletions cut 3 bases from V and 1 base from J, with 12 bases between. The chain's CDR3 is CASSDSGGPQETQYF. DNA of the CDR3: TGCGCCAGCAGTGATTCAGGCGGCCCCCAAGAGACCCAGTACTTC.

This clonotype came up a few times. The chain has TRBV12-3 or TRBV12-4 and TRBJ1-1; 7 bases fit TRBD1. The CDR3 consists of 15 residues. V shed 5 bases and J 1 base; nucleotides not matched to a gene: 7. The CDR3 DNA is TGTGCCAGCAGTCCACAGGGGAAGGGGAACACTGAAGCTTTCTTT. Translation: CASSPQGKGNTEAFF.

J is TRBJ2-3 and V is TRBV18; the D is unclear. This CDR3 comprises 14 residues. V was clipped by 2 bases and J by 6 bases, with 12 bases between them. CDR1 and CDR2 from the germline V gene are KGHSH and LQKENI. The CDR3: CASSPSRTGDTQYF. CDR3 nucleotides: TGTGCCAGCTCACCATCCCGGACCGGGGATACGCAGTATTTT.

The J gene is TRBJ1-2, the V gene TRBV4-1; TRBD1 matches 9 bases. There are 14 residues in the CDR3. Germline V gene data show CDR1 as MGHRA and CDR2 as YSYEKL. With V trimmed by 1 base and J by 4 bases, 1 base remained unmatched. The CDR3 protein is CASSQGTGAYGYTF. CDR3 nucleotides: TGCGCCAGCAGCCAAGGGACAGGGGCCTATGGCTACACCTTC.

CDR3 sequence: CASSWTGDVEQFF. CDR3 DNA sequence: TGTGCCAGCAGCTGGACAGGAGATGTTGAGCAGTTCTTC. The V call is TRBV2, the J call TRBJ2-1; TRBD1 agrees at 7 bases. The junction had 8 bases not matched to a gene; V was cut back by 6 bases and J by 9 bases. The CDR3 consists of 13 residues. Germline CDR1 SNHLY, CDR2 FYNNEI.

The chain's CDR3 is CASSLRWSSGIPGELFF. The CDR3 bases are TGTGCCAGCAGTTTGCGGTGGTCTAGCGGGATACCCGGGGAGCTGTTTTTT. The V and J genes are TRBV28 and TRBJ2-2; the match to TRBD2 covers 9 bases. Trimming took 3 bases from V and 6 from J; bases not matched to a gene: 11. Germline V lookup: CDR1 MDHEN, CDR2 SYDVKM. There are 17 residues in the CDR3. The full variable domain, its missing parts supplied by reference TRBV28 and TRBJ2-2, is DVKVTQSSRYLVKRTGEKVFLECVQDMDHENMFWYRQDPGLGLRLIYFSYDVKMKEKGDIPEGYSVSREKKERFSLILESASTNQTSMYLCASSLRWSSGIPGELFFGEGSRLTVL.

This clonotype came up a few times. The genes are TRBV6-2 or TRBV6-3 and TRBJ2-1; D uncertain. The V end was cut by 4 bases, the J end by 0 bases, with 10 bases between. CDR1 and CDR2 (germline): MNHEY, SVGEGT. The CDR3 sequence is 15 residues long. CDR3 in DNA: TGTGCCAGCAGTTCCGGGTCCACCTCCTACAATGAGCAGTTCTTC. As protein: CASSSGSTSYNEQFF.

V and J are TRBV5-1 and TRBJ1-2, with a weak D call TRBD1 (5 bases). Germline loops: CDR1 SGHRS, CDR2 YFSETQ. The CDR3 extends over 16 amino acids. V shed 1 base and J shed 5 bases, with 18 bases lying between them. The CDR3 nucleotides are TGCGCCAGCAGCTTGATAGACAGTCCCAACGGGTATGGCTACACCTTC. Amino acid sequence: CASSLIDSPNGYGYTF.